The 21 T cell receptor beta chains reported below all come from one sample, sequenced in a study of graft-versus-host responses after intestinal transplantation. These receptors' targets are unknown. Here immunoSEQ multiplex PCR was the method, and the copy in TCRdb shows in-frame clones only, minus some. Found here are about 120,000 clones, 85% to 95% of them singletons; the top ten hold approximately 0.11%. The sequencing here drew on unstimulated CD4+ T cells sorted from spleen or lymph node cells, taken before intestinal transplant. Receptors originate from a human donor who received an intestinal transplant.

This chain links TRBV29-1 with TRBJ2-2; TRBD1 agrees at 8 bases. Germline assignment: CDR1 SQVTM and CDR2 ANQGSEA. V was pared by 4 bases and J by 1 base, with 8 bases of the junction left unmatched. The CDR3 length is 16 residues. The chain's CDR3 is CSVGQGAKGNTGELFF. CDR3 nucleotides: TGCAGCGTTGGTCAGGGGGCGAAGGGGAACACCGGGGAGCTGTTTTTT.

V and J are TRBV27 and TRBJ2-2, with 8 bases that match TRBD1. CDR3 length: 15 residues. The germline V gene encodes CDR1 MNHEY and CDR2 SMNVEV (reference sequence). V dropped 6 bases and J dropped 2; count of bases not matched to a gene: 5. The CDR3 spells CASRTGQVNTGELFF. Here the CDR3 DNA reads TGTGCCAGCAGGACGGGACAGGTCAACACCGGGGAGCTGTTTTTT.

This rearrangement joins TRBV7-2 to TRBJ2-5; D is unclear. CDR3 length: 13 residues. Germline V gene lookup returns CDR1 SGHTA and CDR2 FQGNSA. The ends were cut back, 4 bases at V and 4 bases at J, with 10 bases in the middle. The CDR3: CASSSTYLETQYF. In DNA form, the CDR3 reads TGTGCCAGCAGCTCGACGTATCTAGAGACCCAGTACTTC.

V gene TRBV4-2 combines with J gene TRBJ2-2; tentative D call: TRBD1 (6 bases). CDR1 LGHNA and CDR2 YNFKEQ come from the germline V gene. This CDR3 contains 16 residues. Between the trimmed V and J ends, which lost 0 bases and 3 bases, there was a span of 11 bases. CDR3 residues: CASSQDASGDTGELFF. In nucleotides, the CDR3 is TGTGCCAGCAGCCAAGATGCTTCAGGGGACACCGGGGAGCTGTTTTTT.

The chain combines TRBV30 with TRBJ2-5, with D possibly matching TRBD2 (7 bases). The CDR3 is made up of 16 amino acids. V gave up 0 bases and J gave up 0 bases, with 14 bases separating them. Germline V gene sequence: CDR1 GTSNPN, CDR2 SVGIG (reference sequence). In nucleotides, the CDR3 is TGTGCCTGGAGTGTTTTGGGGGGGCTCTACCAAGAGACCCAGTACTTC. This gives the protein CAWSVLGGLYQETQYF.

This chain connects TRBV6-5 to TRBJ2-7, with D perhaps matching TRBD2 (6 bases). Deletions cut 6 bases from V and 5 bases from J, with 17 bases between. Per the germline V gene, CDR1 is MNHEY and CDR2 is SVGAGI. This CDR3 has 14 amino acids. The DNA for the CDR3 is TGTGCCAGCAGCCTTTTTCGGGAGCGACACGAGCAGTACTTC. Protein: CASSLFRERHEQYF.

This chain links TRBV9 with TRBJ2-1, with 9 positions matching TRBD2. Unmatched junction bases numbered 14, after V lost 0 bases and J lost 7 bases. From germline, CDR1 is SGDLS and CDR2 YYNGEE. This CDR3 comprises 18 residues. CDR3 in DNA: TGTGCCAGCAGCGTAGGAATTGTTCGCGGGAGGGTGAGGAATGAGCAGTTCTTC. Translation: CASSVGIVRGRVRNEQFF.

The CDR3 coding sequence is TGTGCCTGGGACCGGGAAGGTCAGCCCCAGCATTTT. Protein product: CAWDREGQPQHF. The gene calls are TRBV30 and TRBJ1-5, with D unresolved. V was clipped by 5 bases and J by 6 bases, with 11 bases between them. Germline lookup yields CDR1 GTSNPN and CDR2 SVGIG (reference sequence). The length of the CDR3 is 12 residues.

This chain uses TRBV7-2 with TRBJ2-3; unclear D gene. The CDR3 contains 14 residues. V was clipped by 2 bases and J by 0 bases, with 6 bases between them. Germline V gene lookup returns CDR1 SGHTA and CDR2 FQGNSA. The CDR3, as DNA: TGTGCCAGCAGCTTACTAGGTAGCACAGATACGCAGTATTTT. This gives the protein CASSLLGSTDTQYF.

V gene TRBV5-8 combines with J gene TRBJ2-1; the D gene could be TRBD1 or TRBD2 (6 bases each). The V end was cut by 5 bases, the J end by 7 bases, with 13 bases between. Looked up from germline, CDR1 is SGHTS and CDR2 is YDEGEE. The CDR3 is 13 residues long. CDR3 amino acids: CASRGGGRNEQFF. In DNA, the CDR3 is TGTGCCAGCAGAGGGGGAGGACGTAATGAGCAGTTCTTC.

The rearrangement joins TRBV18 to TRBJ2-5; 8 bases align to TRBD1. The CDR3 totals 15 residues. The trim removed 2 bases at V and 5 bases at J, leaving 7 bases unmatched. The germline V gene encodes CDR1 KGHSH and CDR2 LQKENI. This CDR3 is CASSPGQGARETQYF. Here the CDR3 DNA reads TGTGCCAGCTCACCAGGCCAGGGGGCTAGGGAGACCCAGTACTTC.

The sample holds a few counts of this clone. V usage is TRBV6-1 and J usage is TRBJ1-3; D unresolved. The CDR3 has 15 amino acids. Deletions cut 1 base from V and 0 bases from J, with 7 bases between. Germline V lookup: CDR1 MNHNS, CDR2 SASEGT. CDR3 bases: TGTGCCAGCAGTGAAGGGCACCCCTCTGGAAACACCATATATTTT. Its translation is CASSEGHPSGNTIYF.

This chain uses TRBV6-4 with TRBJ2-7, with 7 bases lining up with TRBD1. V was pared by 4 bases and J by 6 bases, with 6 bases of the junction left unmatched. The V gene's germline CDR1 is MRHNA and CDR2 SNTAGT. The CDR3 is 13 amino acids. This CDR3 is CASSVNRGSEQYF. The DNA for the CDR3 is TGTGCCAGCAGTGTTAACAGGGGTAGCGAGCAGTACTTC.

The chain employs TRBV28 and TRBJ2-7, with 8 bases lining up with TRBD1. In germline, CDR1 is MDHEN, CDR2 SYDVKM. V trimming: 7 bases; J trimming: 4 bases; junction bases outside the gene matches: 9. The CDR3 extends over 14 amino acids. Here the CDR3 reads CASTPDRVRYEQYF. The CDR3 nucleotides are TGTGCCAGCACCCCGGACAGGGTAAGGTACGAGCAGTACTTC. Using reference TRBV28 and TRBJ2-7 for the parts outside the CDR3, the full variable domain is DVKVTQSSRYLVKRTGEKVFLECVQDMDHENMFWYRQDPGLGLRLIYFSYDVKMKEKGDIPEGYSVSREKKERFSLILESASTNQTSMYLCASTPDRVRYEQYFGPGTRLTVT.

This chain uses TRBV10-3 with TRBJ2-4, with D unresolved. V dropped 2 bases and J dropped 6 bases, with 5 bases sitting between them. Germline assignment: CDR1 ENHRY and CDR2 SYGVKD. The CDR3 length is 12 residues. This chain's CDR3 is CAISETLNIQYF. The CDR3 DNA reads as TGTGCCATCAGTGAGACCCTAAACATTCAGTACTTC.

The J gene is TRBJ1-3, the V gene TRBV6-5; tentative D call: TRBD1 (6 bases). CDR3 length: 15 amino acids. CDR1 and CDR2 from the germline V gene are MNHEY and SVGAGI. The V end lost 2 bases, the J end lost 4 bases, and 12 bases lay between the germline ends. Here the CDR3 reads CASSYDGQRGNTIYF. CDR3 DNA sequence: TGTGCCAGCAGTTACGATGGACAGAGGGGAAACACCATATATTTT.

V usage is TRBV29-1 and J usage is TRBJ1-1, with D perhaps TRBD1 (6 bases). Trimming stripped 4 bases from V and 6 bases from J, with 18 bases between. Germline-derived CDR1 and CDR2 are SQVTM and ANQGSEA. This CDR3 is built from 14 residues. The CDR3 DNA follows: TGCAGCGTTGGGTCTTTATACAGGGATGCTGAAGCTTTCTTT. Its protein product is CSVGSLYRDAEAFF.

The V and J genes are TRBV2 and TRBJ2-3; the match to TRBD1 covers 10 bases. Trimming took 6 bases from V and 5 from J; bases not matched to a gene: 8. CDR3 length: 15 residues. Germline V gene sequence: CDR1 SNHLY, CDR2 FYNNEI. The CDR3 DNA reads TGTGCCAGCAGGCCGGGACAGGGGCGAGGAGATACGCAGTATTTT. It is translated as CASRPGQGRGDTQYF. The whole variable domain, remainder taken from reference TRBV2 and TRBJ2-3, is EPEVTQTPSHQVTQMGQEVILRCVPISNHLYFYWYRQILGQKVEFLVSFYNNEISEKSEIFDDQFSVERPDGSNFTLKIRSTKLEDSAMYFCASRPGQGRGDTQYFGPGTRLTVL.

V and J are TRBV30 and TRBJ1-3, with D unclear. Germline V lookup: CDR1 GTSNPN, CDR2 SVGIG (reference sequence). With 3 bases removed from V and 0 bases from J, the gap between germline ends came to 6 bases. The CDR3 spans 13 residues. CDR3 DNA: TGTGCCTGGAGGGGATACTCTGGAAACACCATATATTTT. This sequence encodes CAWRGYSGNTIYF.

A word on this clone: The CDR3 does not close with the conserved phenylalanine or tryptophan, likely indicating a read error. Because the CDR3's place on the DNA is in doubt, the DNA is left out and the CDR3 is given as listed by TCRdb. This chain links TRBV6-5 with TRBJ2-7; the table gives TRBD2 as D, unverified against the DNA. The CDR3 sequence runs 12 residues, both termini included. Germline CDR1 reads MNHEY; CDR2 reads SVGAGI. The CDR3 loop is CASSEAQRERGL.

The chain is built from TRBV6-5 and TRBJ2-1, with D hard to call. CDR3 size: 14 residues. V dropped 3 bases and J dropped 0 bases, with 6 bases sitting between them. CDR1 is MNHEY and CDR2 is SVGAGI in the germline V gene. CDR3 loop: CASSYRSSYNEQFF. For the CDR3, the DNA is TGTGCCAGCAGTTATCGGAGCTCCTACAATGAGCAGTTCTTC.